This T cell receptor beta chain was observed in a study of follicular helper T cells after annual influenza vaccination. Study-level findings and limits: ICOS+CD38+ cTfh clonality change tracked circulating plasmablast frequency change.

About this clone: Its target is unknown.

This CDR3 comprises 12 residues. Looked up from germline, CDR1 is MNHEY and CDR2 is SVGAGI. The V gene lost 6 bases and the J gene lost 11 bases, with 15 bases spanning the gap. Sequencing of TCRB used Survey level resolution. Clones were read by immunoSEQ multiplex PCR, and TCRdb kept only the in-frame ones, dropping some. The sample lists fewer than 30,000 clones; about 82% were seen once. Time point indicated: 2014-2015 season, pre-vaccination. Blood volume per time point ranged from about 40 to 110 mL. The chain joins TRBV6-5 to TRBJ2-3; D remains ambiguous. The sequence was collected from an adult who received the influenza vaccine. Here the sequenced sample was CXCR5+ CD38- circulating T follicular helper cells from blood, taken on the day of influenza vaccination. As to subset: circulating Tfh, non-naive CD4+CXCR5+PD-1+ (ICOS+CD38+ or ICOS-CD38-). The CDR3 protein is CASSPSRGGQYF. The CDR3 DNA is TGTGCCAGCAGCCCCTCTAGAGGTGGGCAGTATTTT.